This T cell receptor beta chain was found in a study of identical twins. Broader study findings: Out-of-frame alpha sequences shared between twins exhibited an excess of low generation probability.

TCRdb reprocessed the 5' RACE reads with MiXCR, giving one entry per CDR3 protein. Of approximately 670,000 distinct CDR3 sequences in the sample, approximately 6.1% are singletons; the top ten hold 1.5% to 2%. This clonotype was counted only a few times. Its antigen is unidentified. Between the trimmed V and J ends, which lost 6 bases and 11 bases, there was a span of 14 bases. The CDR3 is 12 residues long. Germline lookup yields CDR1 SNHLY and CDR2 FYNNEI. Sequenced input: naive T cells sorted from blood. The receptor was derived from a man between 18 and 35 years old in good health. V and J are TRBV2 and TRBJ1-5; unclear D gene. The CDR3 loop reads CASRESLGTQHF. The CDR3 DNA reads TGTGCCAGCAGGGAATCCTTGGGGACCCAGCATTTT.